This is a list of T cell receptor beta chains from one sample in a study of blood T cell repertoires in COVID-19. The table came from immunoSEQ multiplex PCR; TCRdb's copy has only in-frame clones and leaves some out. The table has some 200,000 clones, over 75% seen once; the top ten hold about 2.4%. Sample: peripheral blood. The source is a woman in her seventies with COVID-19, enrolled during active disease. The CDR3 runs from the conserved cysteine through the conserved F or W. The D gene is left open where the match is weak. Expanded clones get a size class; other rows say once, few or many, or leave the size out.

J	V	length	D	size	DNA	CDR3
TRBJ2-7	TRBV6-2/TRBV6-3	13	TRBD1	.	TGTGCCAGCAGTAGGGACAGCCCCTACGAGCAGTACTTC	CASSRDSPYEQYF
TRBJ2-7	TRBV5-4	13	.	.	TGTGCCAGCAGGTTCGGGGTTGCCTACGAGCAGTACTTC	CASRFGVAYEQYF
TRBJ2-1	TRBV10-3	14	TRBD2	.	TGTGCCTGCTCGGGATCCGGTGGTAGCGGGAGGGGGTTCTTC	CACSGSGGSGRGFF
TRBJ1-3	TRBV7-2	16	TRBD1	.	TGTGCCAGCAGCAGCCAGACAGGGCTCTCTGGAAACACCATATATTTT	CASSSQTGLSGNTIYF
TRBJ2-3	TRBV5-5	16	TRBD2	.	TGTGCCAGCAGCTTACAACTAGCGGGGGGCTACGTTACGCAGTATTTT	CASSLQLAGGYVTQYF
TRBJ1-4	TRBV19	14	.	.	TGTGCCAGTAGCCGGGTTGCAACTAATGAAAAACTGTTTTTT	CASSRVATNEKLFF
TRBJ2-7	TRBV7-6	16	TRBD1	.	TGTGCCAGCAGCTTAGCCCCAGGGGGAAAATCAGGGGAGCAGTACTTC	CASSLAPGGKSGEQYF
TRBJ2-7	TRBV12-3/TRBV12-4	13	.	.	TGTGCCAGCAGTTTAAGAGAGAACTACGAGCAGTACTTC	CASSLRENYEQYF
TRBJ1-2	TRBV27	14	TRBD1	.	TGTGCCAGCAGTTTCGACAGGGCTAACTATGGCTACACCTTC	CASSFDRANYGYTF
TRBJ1-2	TRBV11-3	12	.	.	TGTGCCAGCAGCCATCCGAGCTATGGCTACACCTTC	CASSHPSYGYTF
TRBJ1-4	TRBV4-3	17	.	.	TGCGCCAGCAGCCCAGACCCTAGGGGCGCAACTAATGAAAAACTGTTTTTT	CASSPDPRGATNEKLFF
TRBJ2-5	TRBV7-9	18	TRBD2	.	TGTGCCAGCAGTGCCCCGGGAGGGGCGGGGGGCCTCCAAGAGACCCAGTACTTC	CASSAPGGAGGLQETQYF
TRBJ1-5	TRBV7-3	19	.	.	TGTGCCAGCAGCCCGAGATTGGGGGTCAGGGGAAGTAGGGGGCAGCCCCAGCATTTT	CASSPRLGVRGSRGQPQHF
TRBJ2-3	TRBV19	16	.	.	TGTGCCAGTAGTATGCGGGGACAGAAAGGCACAGATACGCAGTATTTT	CASSMRGQKGTDTQYF
TRBJ2-1	TRBV24-1	17	TRBD2	once	TGTGCCACCAGTGACCATCAAACTAGCGCCCCAGTCATTGAGCAGTTCTTC	CATSDHQTSAPVIEQFF
TRBJ1-5	TRBV29-1	13	.	.	TGCAGCGTTGGAGGGTTGGGCAATCAGCCCCAGCATTTT	CSVGGLGNQPQHF
TRBJ2-1	TRBV3-1/TRBV3-2	16	TRBD2	.	TGTGCCAGCAGCCAACTAGCGGGGGGGCCTTACAATGAGCAGTTCTTC	CASSQLAGGPYNEQFF
TRBJ2-1	TRBV7-9	16	TRBD1	.	TGTGCCAGCAGCCCGGACAGGCCGTGGGGGTTGAATGAGCAGTTCTTC	CASSPDRPWGLNEQFF
TRBJ1-1	TRBV29-1	13	.	.	TGCAGCGTTGAAAACCTAGGGAACACTGAAGCTTTCTTT	CSVENLGNTEAFF
TRBJ1-1	TRBV24-1	15	.	.	TGTGCCACCAGTGATTCCACGGCAGGGCGTACTGAAGCTTTCTTT	CATSDSTAGRTEAFF
TRBJ1-3	TRBV15	13	.	.	TGTGCCACCAGCTCAGGGGCTGGAAACACCATATATTTT	CATSSGAGNTIYF
TRBJ2-3	TRBV6-2/TRBV6-3	16	TRBD2	.	TGTGCCAGCAGTTACCTTAGCGGGGGGGGCACAGATACGCAGTATTTT	CASSYLSGGGTDTQYF
TRBJ2-7	TRBV4-1	16	TRBD2	.	TGCGCCAGCAGCCAAGACCTAGCGGGAAGGCGATACGAGCAGTACTTC	CASSQDLAGRRYEQYF
TRBJ1-1	TRBV5-1	15	.	few	TGCGCCAGCAGCCCGGGACATGCGGTCAACACTGAAGCTTTCTTT	CASSPGHAVNTEAFF
TRBJ1-5	TRBV5-1	14	.	.	TGCGCCAGCAGCACAAGGGAGGAAGATCAGCCCCAGCATTTT	CASSTREEDQPQHF
TRBJ1-2	TRBV6-2/TRBV6-3	13	.	.	TGTGCCAGCAGTTACTTCAGGCAGGATGGCTACACCTTC	CASSYFRQDGYTF
TRBJ1-6	TRBV9	17	.	.	TGTGCCAGCAGCCCGCAAGCGTGGGGTCAGGGGAATTCACCCCTCCACTTT	CASSPQAWGQGNSPLHF
TRBJ2-7	TRBV19	15	TRBD1	.	TGTGCCAGTACCGCCCAGGTAGGGGGCTGGGATGAGCAGTACTTC	CASTAQVGGWDEQYF
TRBJ2-7	TRBV6-2/TRBV6-3	12	.	.	TGTGCCAGCAGTTTATACTCCTACGAGCAGTACTTC	CASSLYSYEQYF
TRBJ2-1	TRBV18	15	.	.	TGTGCCAGCTCACCAAGTGAGGGAGTGGTCAATGAGCAGTTCTTC	CASSPSEGVVNEQFF
TRBJ1-5	TRBV2	13	.	.	TGTGCCAGCAGTGAATTAGGGGATCAGCCCCAGCATTTT	CASSELGDQPQHF
TRBJ1-4	TRBV24-1	12	.	.	TGTGCCACCAGTGATTCGGGTGAAAAACTGTTTTTT	CATSDSGEKLFF
TRBJ2-7	TRBV7-9	12	.	.	TGTGCCAGCAGCTCAGGCCCCTACGAGCAGTACTTC	CASSSGPYEQYF
TRBJ2-5	TRBV29-1	14	TRBD2	.	TGCAGCGTTGAAGGCGTCGGGGGGTGGGAGACCCAGTACTTC	CSVEGVGGWETQYF
TRBJ2-7	TRBV7-9	15	TRBD1	.	TGTGCCAGCAGTTCGAGGGACAGGGGGTTCTACGAGCAGTACTTC	CASSSRDRGFYEQYF
TRBJ1-1	TRBV4-2	14	TRBD1	.	TGTGCCAGCAGCCAAGGGGACAGGGGCACTGAAGCTTTCTTT	CASSQGDRGTEAFF
TRBJ2-2	TRBV6-2/TRBV6-3	15	.	few	TGTGCCAGCAGTTACTCGGCTAGATCCACCGGGGAGCTGTTTTTT	CASSYSARSTGELFF
TRBJ1-2	TRBV5-4	15	TRBD1	.	TGTGCCAGCAGAGTACAGGGGATAACTAACTATGGCTACACCTTC	CASRVQGITNYGYTF
TRBJ1-4	TRBV12-3/TRBV12-4	13	.	once	TGTGCCAGCACCCCAGGGACAAATGAAAAACTGTTTTTT	CASTPGTNEKLFF
TRBJ2-7	TRBV6-2/TRBV6-3	16	TRBD1	.	TGTGCCAGCAGTTACTCCCCGAGGACAGGGGCCTACGAGCAGTACTTC	CASSYSPRTGAYEQYF
TRBJ1-2	TRBV24-1	12	.	.	TGTGCCACCAGTTTGGAAGGGGTCGGCTACACCTTC	CATSLEGVGYTF
TRBJ1-1	TRBV29-1	15	TRBD1	.	TGCAGCGTTGAGCTAACAGGGGGCTGGAGCACTGAAGCTTTCTTT	CSVELTGGWSTEAFF
TRBJ2-7	TRBV15	15	TRBD1	.	TGTGCCACCAGCAGATCCCCGACAGGGCTCTACGAGCAGTACTTC	CATSRSPTGLYEQYF
TRBJ2-4	TRBV3-1/TRBV3-2	13	.	.	TGTGCCAGCAGCCAAGATCGGAAAAACATTCAGTACTTC	CASSQDRKNIQYF
TRBJ1-5	TRBV5-5	15	.	.	TGTGCCAGCAGCGGAGGGGTCAGAAGCAATCAGCCCCAGCATTTT	CASSGGVRSNQPQHF
TRBJ2-2	TRBV5-5	14	.	.	TGTGCCAGCAGCATTTTCTCGGGGACCGGGGAGCTGTTTTTT	CASSIFSGTGELFF
TRBJ2-7	TRBV5-6	13	TRBD1	.	TGTGCCAGCAGCTTCTCAGGGGGCGGAGAGCAGTACTTC	CASSFSGGGEQYF
TRBJ1-2	TRBV6-5	16	TRBD1	.	TGTGCCAGCAGTTACGGGGGACAGGGACCCTACTATGGCTACACCTTC	CASSYGGQGPYYGYTF